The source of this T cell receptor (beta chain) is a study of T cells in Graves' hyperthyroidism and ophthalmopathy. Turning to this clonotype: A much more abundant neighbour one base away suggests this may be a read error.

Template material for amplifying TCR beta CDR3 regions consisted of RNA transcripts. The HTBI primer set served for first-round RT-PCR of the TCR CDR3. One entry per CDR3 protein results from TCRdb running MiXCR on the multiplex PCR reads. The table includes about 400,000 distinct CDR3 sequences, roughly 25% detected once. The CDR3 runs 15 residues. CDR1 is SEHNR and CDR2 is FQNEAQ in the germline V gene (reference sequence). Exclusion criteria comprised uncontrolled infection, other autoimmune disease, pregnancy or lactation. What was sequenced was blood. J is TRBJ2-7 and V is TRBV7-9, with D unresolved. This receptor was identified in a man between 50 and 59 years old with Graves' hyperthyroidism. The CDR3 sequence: CASSFLGPHSYERYF. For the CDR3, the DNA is TGTGCCAGCAGTTTTCTAGGACCACACTCCTACGAGCGGTACTTC.